The 3 T cell receptor beta chains reported below all come from one sample, sequenced in a study of blood T cells in healthy people across ages. The authors ran a second PCR of about 6 to 11 cycles using a sample-barcoded 5' primer and a J-beta primer mix. TCRdb ran MiXCR on the 5' RACE reads and lists one entry per CDR3 protein. The table has roughly 800,000 distinct CDR3 sequences, about 36% seen once; the top ten hold roughly 13%. Sequencing was performed on blood. The receptors here all came from a man in his late teens or twenties in good health.

This clonotype was counted many times. The chain links TRBV29-1 to TRBJ2-7; 9 nucleotides match TRBD1. This CDR3 has 13 residues. Unmatched junction bases numbered 4, after V lost 5 bases and J lost 2 bases. In germline, CDR1 is SQVTM, CDR2 ANQGSEA. CDR3 residues: CSVLWTGAYEQYF. DNA of the CDR3: TGCAGCGTTCTCTGGACAGGGGCCTACGAGCAGTACTTC.

In its sample, this clonotype was seen once. The rearrangement uses TRBV27 and TRBJ2-3, with a weak D call TRBD2 (6 bases). V lost 6 bases to trimming and J lost 5 bases, with 21 bases between them. Germline assignment: CDR1 MNHEY and CDR2 SMNVEV (reference sequence). The CDR3 spans 16 residues. In DNA, the CDR3 is TGTGCCAGCAGCCCCAACCGGGACGGAGGGTTAGATACGCAGTATTTT. This translates into CASSPNRDGGLDTQYF.

This clonotype was found once. This rearrangement joins TRBV3-1 to TRBJ2-1, with TRBD1 matching over 7 bases. The CDR3 runs 15 residues. Trimming took 1 base from V and 5 from J; bases not matched to a gene: 5. The germline CDR1 and CDR2 sequences are LGHDT and YNNKEL (reference sequence). The CDR3 DNA sequence: TGTGCCAGCAGCCAAGTACGGGACAGCGACAATGAGCAGTTCTTC. Residues: CASSQVRDSDNEQFF.